Below are 6 T cell receptor beta chains sequenced from a single sample in a study of T cells after yellow fever vaccination. In TCRdb, the 5' RACE reads were re-called with MiXCR into one record per CDR3 protein. Seen here are around 600,000 distinct CDR3 sequences, around 12% observed once, and the top ten hold 14% to 15%. The sequenced sample was PBMCs, obtained on the day of the yellow fever booster vaccination. Receptor source: a man aged 30 to 45 who received the YFV17D yellow fever vaccine.

This clonotype showed up just a few times. The chain has TRBV7-2 and TRBJ2-7; 8 bases are a match to TRBD1. The germline V gene encodes CDR1 SGHTA and CDR2 FQGNSA. Trimming took 5 bases from V and 3 from J; bases not matched to a gene: 9. The CDR3 has 15 residues. Here the CDR3 DNA reads TGTGCCAGCAGCACGACAGGGGTAGCCATCTACGAGCAGTACTTC. Encoded protein: CASSTTGVAIYEQYF.

The rearrangement links TRBV20-1 to TRBJ2-1; D remains unclear. The V and J ends lost 3 bases and 2 bases respectively, with 17 bases between them. The CDR3 consists of 16 residues. CDR1 DFQATT and CDR2 SNEGSKA come from the germline V gene (reference sequence). Written as DNA, the CDR3 is TGCAGTGCTAGGGGTATTGGAAGTCATACCTACAATGAGCAGTTCTTC. Amino acid sequence: CSARGIGSHTYNEQFF.

The rearrangement joins TRBV7-9 to TRBJ2-7, with a possible D match to TRBD2 (5 bases). The ends were cut back, 8 bases at V and 2 bases at J, with 13 bases in the middle. CDR1 and CDR2 (germline): SEHNR, FQNEAQ (reference sequence). CDR3 length equals 13 residues. This chain's CDR3 is CASGVARAYEQYF. The CDR3 nucleotides read TGTGCCAGCGGGGTAGCGAGAGCCTACGAGCAGTACTTC. The full variable domain, its missing parts supplied by reference TRBV7-9 and TRBJ2-7, is DTGVSQNPRHKITKRGQNVTFRCDPISEHNRLYWYRQTLGQGPEFLTYFQNEAQLEKSRLLSDRFSAERPKGSFSTLEIQRTEQGDSAMYLCASGVARAYEQYFGPGTRLTVT.

The V and J genes are TRBV12-3 or TRBV12-4 and TRBJ2-3; TRBD2 aligns across 11 bases. With 6 bases clipped from V and 4 bases from J, the junction kept 3 bases outside the gene matches. This CDR3 has 14 residues. The CDR3 DNA follows: TGTGCCAGCAGCTCTAGCGGGAGGCCAGATACGCAGTATTTT. It specifies CASSSSGRPDTQYF.

The V call is TRBV20-1, the J call TRBJ2-3; perhaps TRBD2 as D (6 bases). Germline loops: CDR1 DFQATT, CDR2 SNEGSKA (reference sequence). Deletions cut 4 bases from V and 5 bases from J, with 10 bases between. The CDR3 contains 12 residues. The CDR3 coding sequence is TGCAGTGCTACGCGAGCGGGAGATACGCAGTATTTT. It specifies CSATRAGDTQYF.

In this sample, this clonotype turned up a few times. The V call is TRBV10-3, the J call TRBJ2-1; D call uncertain. V dropped 2 bases and J dropped 4 bases, with 6 bases sitting between them. The germline CDR1 and CDR2 sequences are ENHRY and SYGVKD. The CDR3 runs to 13 residues. Here the CDR3 reads CAISETTYNEQFF. In nucleotides, the CDR3 is TGTGCCATCAGTGAGACTACGTACAATGAGCAGTTCTTC.